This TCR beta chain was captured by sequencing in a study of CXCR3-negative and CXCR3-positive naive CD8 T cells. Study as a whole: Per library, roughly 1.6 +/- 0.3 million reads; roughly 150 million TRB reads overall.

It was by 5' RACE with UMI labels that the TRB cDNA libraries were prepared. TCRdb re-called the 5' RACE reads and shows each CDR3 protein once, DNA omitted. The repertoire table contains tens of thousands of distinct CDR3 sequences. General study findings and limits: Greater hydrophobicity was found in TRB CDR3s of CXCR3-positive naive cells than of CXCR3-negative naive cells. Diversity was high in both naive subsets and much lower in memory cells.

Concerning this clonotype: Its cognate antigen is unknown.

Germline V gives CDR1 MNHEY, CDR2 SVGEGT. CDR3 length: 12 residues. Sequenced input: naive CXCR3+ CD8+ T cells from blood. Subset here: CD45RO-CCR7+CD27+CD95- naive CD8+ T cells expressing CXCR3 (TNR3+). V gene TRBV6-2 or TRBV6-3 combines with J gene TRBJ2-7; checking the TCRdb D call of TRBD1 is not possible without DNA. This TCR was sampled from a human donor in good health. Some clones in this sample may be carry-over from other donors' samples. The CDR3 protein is CASSSGGNEQYF.